The sequence of this T cell receptor (beta chain) was determined in a study of OX40 agonist ivuxolimab in advanced cancers. Study as a whole: Patients undergoing dose escalation presented with hepatocellular carcinoma, melanoma, renal cell or head and neck cancer.

The CDR3 totals 17 residues. Trimming took 0 bases from V and 7 from J; bases not matched to a gene: 7. From germline, CDR1 is SGHRS and CDR2 YFSETQ. A note on this clone: The antigen remains unidentified.

Study-wide results and caveats: Specificity for antigen went undetermined in the expanded peripheral T cells. Part of the nonresponder group also had normalized T-cell clonal expansion that was low.

Libraries were prepared by immunoSEQ multiplex PCR; TCRdb keeps only in-frame clonotypes and omits some of them. The profile shows about 11,000 clones, roughly 86% of them singletons. The specimen was CD4+ or CD8+ T cells sorted from blood, collected in a trial of the OX40 agonist ivuxolimab. The receptor was isolated from an adult with an advanced solid tumor such as melanoma, head and neck, liver or kidney cancer. The chain links TRBV5-1 to TRBJ2-1; TRBD2 agrees at 13 bases. The CDR3 loop reads CASSLAGLAGFENEQFF. CDR3 nucleotides: TGCGCCAGCAGCTTGGCGGGACTAGCGGGATTCGAGAATGAGCAGTTCTTC.